Sequencing of this TCR beta chain was carried out in a study of T cells after yellow fever vaccination. Via MiXCR, TCRdb re-called the 5' RACE reads, giving one row per CDR3 protein. The top ten clones hold roughly 13% of a sample with 450,000 to 550,000 distinct CDR3 sequences, about a fifth of them seen once. CDR1 and CDR2 (germline): SGDLS, YYNGEE. This CDR3 has 15 residues. V shed 3 bases and J shed 1 base, with 10 bases lying between them. This clonotype was seen only a few times. The TCR sequence derives from a young man who received the YFV17D yellow fever vaccine. Sample: PBMCs, taken 15 days after the yellow fever booster vaccination. V usage is TRBV9 and J usage is TRBJ2-2, with D hard to call. CDR3 loop: CASSASAGNTGELFF. CDR3 nucleotide sequence: TGTGCCAGCAGCGCCTCAGCCGGGAACACCGGGGAGCTGTTTTTT.